This TCR beta chain was observed in a study of immune characterization of retroperitoneal liposarcoma. This clonotype was detected only a few times. The CDR3 consists of 14 residues. V lost 4 bases and J lost 6; bases outside the gene matches: 7. CDR1 SGHTS and CDR2 YDEGEE come from the germline V gene. TCRdb re-called the PCR reads through MiXCR, storing one row per CDR3 protein. This sample yields 2,500 or so distinct CDR3 sequences, of which around 37% are seen a single time; 20% to 25% belongs to the top ten. The sample consisted of tumor tissue. V gene TRBV5-8 combines with J gene TRBJ2-5, with 9 bases identical to TRBD1. The TCR originated in a male donor with retroperitoneal liposarcoma. CDR3 in amino acids: CASSQTGTGKTQYF. The CDR3 DNA sequence: TGTGCCAGCAGCCAGACCGGGACAGGGAAGACCCAGTACTTC.